The clone carrying this TCR beta chain occurred a few times. Its antigen remains unknown. The germline gives CDR1 MNHEY, CDR2 SVGAGI. The CDR3 spans 12 residues. V was clipped by 6 bases and J by 10 bases, with 13 bases between them. A second roughly 7 to 12 cycle PCR used barcoded and J-beta primers. MiXCR, applied by TCRdb to the 5' RACE reads, yields one record per CDR3 protein. The sample lists some 1.4 million distinct CDR3 sequences, approximately 42% occurring once. These data belong to a study of blood T cells in healthy people across ages. The overall study: Every two T cells gave about one barcoded beta molecule via template switching. Regarding the study as a whole: Older age went with lower TCR beta diversity per million T cells, in a roughly linear way.

Isolation per sample recovered at least 7 million PBMCs. The TCR comes from a woman aged 18-35 years in good health. Sequenced: blood. The V and J genes are TRBV6-5 and TRBJ2-1, with D possibly matching TRBD2 (6 bases). The chain's CDR3 is CASSTPGREQFF. The CDR3 coding sequence is TGTGCCAGCAGCACCCCAGGGAGGGAGCAGTTCTTC.